Shown below are 27 T cell receptor beta chains from a single sample sequenced in a study of early T cells in non-severe SARS-CoV-2 infection. TCRdb reprocessed the 5' RACE reads via MiXCR and lists one record per CDR3 protein. The sample lists about 38,000 distinct CDR3 sequences; 6% to 7.5% were seen once. This specimen consisted of whole blood, obtained at baseline. The receptors here all came from an adult who was a healthcare worker with PCR-confirmed SARS-CoV-2 infection or an uninfected control (not recorded which).

This clonotype was observed many times. The rearrangement links TRBV18 to TRBJ2-2; TRBD2 is a possible D gene (6 bases). V lost 5 bases and J lost 1, with 14 bases in between. Germline loops: CDR1 KGHSH, CDR2 LQKENI. This CDR3 is built from 16 residues. The CDR3 loop reads CASSSPGEENTGELFF. The CDR3 DNA reads TGTGCCAGCTCATCCCCCGGGGAGGAGAACACCGGGGAGCTGTTTTTT. Complete variable domain (other parts from reference TRBV18 and TRBJ2-2): NAGVMQNPRHLVRRRGQEARLRCSPMKGHSHVYWYRQLPEEGLKFMVYLQKENIIDESGMPKERFSAEFPKEGPSILRIQQVVRGDSAAYFCASSSPGEENTGELFFGEGSRLTVL.

This clonotype has at least ten counts. The chain recombines TRBV29-1 with TRBJ1-2; no reliable D call. From germline, CDR1 is SQVTM and CDR2 ANQGSEA. The CDR3 sequence is 13 residues long. The V end lost 3 bases, the J end lost 4 bases, and 12 bases lay between the germline ends. CDR3 sequence: CSVDMQPRYGYTF. The CDR3 coding sequence is TGCAGCGTTGACATGCAGCCCCGCTATGGCTACACCTTC.

This clonotype was found many times. This chain links TRBV4-1 with TRBJ2-7; D not resolved. Germline CDR1 and CDR2: MGHRA and YSYEKL. The V gene lost 0 bases and the J gene lost 1 base, with 10 bases spanning the gap. The CDR3 length is 15 residues. CDR3 sequence (DNA): TGCGCCAGCAGCCAAGATGTGGGCGCGTCCTACGAGCAGTACTTC. This gives the protein CASSQDVGASYEQYF.

This clonotype occurred many times. CDR3 in amino acids: CASSRRAGQGFQNSPLHF. CDR3 sequence (DNA): TGTGCCAGCAGCCGTCGAGCGGGACAGGGGTTCCAAAATTCACCCCTCCACTTT. This rearrangement joins TRBV27 to TRBJ1-6, with TRBD1 matching 10 bases. V was pared by 6 bases and J by 7 bases, with 15 bases of the junction left unmatched. The V gene's germline CDR1 is MNHEY and CDR2 SMNVEV (reference sequence). This CDR3 is 18 amino acids long.

This clonotype was counted at least ten times. The DNA of the CDR3 is TGTGCCAGCAGCCCGTCGGAGGCTCCTGGGGCCAACGTCCTGACTTTC. Translated: CASSPSEAPGANVLTF. J is TRBJ2-6 and V is TRBV9; a possible D gene is TRBD2 (5 bases). The ends were cut back, 4 bases at V and 2 bases at J, with 13 bases in the middle. Germline CDR1 reads SGDLS; CDR2 reads YYNGEE. The CDR3 is 16 residues long.

This clonotype was seen a few times. The chain carries TRBV20-1 and TRBJ2-5; 9 nucleotides align to TRBD2. With V trimmed by 3 bases and J by 7 bases, 9 bases remained unmatched. Germline V CDR1 and CDR2: DFQATT, SNEGSKA (reference sequence). This CDR3 contains 14 residues. The CDR3 loop is CSASLASGDGTQYF. DNA of the CDR3: TGCAGTGCTAGCTTGGCTAGCGGGGACGGGACCCAGTACTTC.

There are many counts of this clonotype. The chain employs TRBV4-3 and TRBJ2-7, with TRBD2 identical over 7 bases. V was pared by 4 bases and J by 0 bases, with 6 bases of the junction left unmatched. The germline CDR1 and CDR2 sequences are LGHNA and YSLEER. This CDR3 is built from 15 residues. CDR3 DNA sequence: TGCGCCAGCAGCCGGTCCGGGACTAACTCCTACGAGCAGTACTTC. This gives the protein CASSRSGTNSYEQYF.

This clonotype has just a few counts. The CDR3 loop is CAWSMGMEQPQHF. CDR3 nucleotide sequence: TGTGCCTGGAGTATGGGGATGGAACAGCCCCAGCATTTT. V is TRBV30 and J is TRBJ1-5; D uncertain. Trimming pared 2 bases from V and 7 bases from J, leaving 12 bases between. CDR3 length equals 13 residues. CDR1 is GTSNPN and CDR2 is SVGIG in the germline V gene (reference sequence).

This clonotype was seen a handful of times. Sequence at one end of the junction differs from germline and may be a read error. The rearrangement links TRBV28 to TRBJ2-7; perhaps TRBD2 as D (5 bases). The CDR3 consists of 14 residues. Germline lookup yields CDR1 MDHEN and CDR2 SYDVKM. The CDR3, as DNA: TGTGCCAGCAGTTTTCTAGCAAGGTCCTCCGAGCAGTACTTC. This translates into CASSFLARSSEQYF.

This clonotype was seen a handful of times. The chain couples TRBV24-1 to TRBJ2-6; D remains ambiguous. Germline CDR1 KGHDR, CDR2 SFDVKD. The germline V and J ends were trimmed by 4 bases and 1 base, with 10 bases remaining between them. The CDR3 consists of 16 residues. CDR3 sequence: CATSDARASGANVLTF. The CDR3 DNA reads as TGTGCCACCAGTGACGCAAGGGCTTCTGGGGCCAACGTCCTGACTTTC.

V usage is TRBV9 and J usage is TRBJ2-2; TRBD2 matches at 9 bases. J was trimmed by 6 bases and V by 1 base; bases with no gene match: 7. In germline, CDR1 is SGDLS, CDR2 YYNGEE. There are 16 residues in the CDR3. CDR3 coding DNA: TGTGCCAGCAGCGTAATTAGCGGGAGAGGTCCCGGGGAGCTGTTTTTT. As protein: CASSVISGRGPGELFF.

This clonotype has at least ten counts. The gene calls are TRBV6-8 and TRBJ2-1, with 7 nucleotides matching TRBD2. The junction had 5 bases not matched to a gene; V was cut back by 7 bases and J by 5 bases. Germline V gives CDR1 MNHGY, CDR2 SAAAGT. CDR3 length: 13 amino acids. CDR3 coding DNA: TGTGCCAGCACCGGGGGGAGCGACAATGAGCAGTTCTTC. It is translated as CASTGGSDNEQFF.

This clonotype is judged medium-sized. DNA for the CDR3: TGTGCCAGCAGTTTAGTCGCAGGGGCGGATGAGCAGTTCTTC. It is translated as CASSLVAGADEQFF. This chain joins TRBV27 and TRBJ2-1; TRBD1 might be the D (6 bases). The CDR3 totals 14 residues. Germline CDR1 and CDR2: MNHEY and SMNVEV (reference sequence). The germline V and J ends were trimmed by 2 bases and 8 bases, with 13 bases remaining between them.

Sample share makes this clonotype medium-sized. V usage is TRBV12-3 or TRBV12-4 and J usage is TRBJ2-3, with D hard to call. The CDR3 spans 18 residues. V was shortened by 1 base and J by 2 bases, with 19 bases between the two germline ends. The CDR3 bases are TGTGCCAGCAGTTTAGGCTTTTCTCTTGATGGCTACACAGATACGCAGTATTTT. Translation gives CASSLGFSLDGYTDTQYF.

The chain combines TRBV7-9 with TRBJ2-7, with D uncertain. Trimming removed 2 bases from V and 2 bases from J, with 7 bases in between. CDR3 length: 13 amino acids. CDR1 is SEHNR and CDR2 is FQNEAQ in the germline V gene (reference sequence). The CDR3 reads CASSLTSTYEQYF. CDR3 sequence (DNA): TGTGCCAGCAGCTTAACCAGCACCTACGAGCAGTACTTC.

This clonotype came up many times. The chain joins TRBV20-1 to TRBJ2-7; D gene unclear. Deletions cut 6 bases from V and 5 bases from J, with 11 bases between. The V gene's germline CDR1 is DFQATT and CDR2 SNEGSKA (reference sequence). This CDR3 has 11 residues. CDR3 in amino acids: CSAMGINEQYF. The CDR3 DNA reads TGCAGTGCCATGGGGATAAACGAGCAGTACTTC.

This clonotype was observed many times. The V gene is TRBV7-9, the J gene TRBJ2-2, with a possible D match to TRBD1 (5 bases). Germline lookup yields CDR1 SEHNR and CDR2 FQNEAQ (reference sequence). This CDR3 has 15 amino acids. The ends were cut back, 1 base at V and 1 base at J, with 7 bases in the middle. CDR3 protein: CASSLVQGNTGELFF. The CDR3 bases are TGTGCCAGCAGCTTAGTGCAGGGGAACACCGGGGAGCTGTTTTTT. Drawing the rest from reference TRBV7-9 and TRBJ2-2, the complete variable domain is DTGVSQNPRHKITKRGQNVTFRCDPISEHNRLYWYRQTLGQGPEFLTYFQNEAQLEKSRLLSDRFSAERPKGSFSTLEIQRTEQGDSAMYLCASSLVQGNTGELFFGEGSRLTVL.

The V call is TRBV7-8, the J call TRBJ1-5; TRBD1 is a possible D gene (6 bases). CDR3 length equals 17 residues. Germline V gene data show CDR1 as SGHVS and CDR2 as FQNEAQ. V lost 5 bases and J 2 bases, leaving 19 bases between the germline ends. CDR3 amino acids: CASSGRTASYGNQPQHF. Here the CDR3 DNA reads TGTGCCAGCAGCGGACGGACAGCATCGTATGGCAATCAGCCCCAGCATTTT.

This clonotype has ten or more counts. The chain links TRBV2 to TRBJ1-2; TRBD1 matches at 11 bases. V lost 6 bases, J lost 10 bases, and 4 bases stayed unmatched. The CDR3 totals 12 residues. Germline CDR1 is SNHLY and CDR2 is FYNNEI. CDR3 loop: CASRGQGAAYTF. The DNA for the CDR3 is TGTGCCAGCAGAGGACAGGGGGCCGCCTACACCTTC.

This clonotype appeared many times. The rearrangement joins TRBV19 to TRBJ1-5; D unresolved. The germline V gene has CDR1 LNHDA and CDR2 SQIVND (reference sequence). Deletions cut 9 bases from V and 5 bases from J, with 20 bases between. The CDR3 totals 15 residues. The CDR3 protein is CASRQASKGHQPQHF. In DNA form, the CDR3 reads TGTGCCAGCCGCCAGGCATCGAAAGGCCATCAGCCCCAGCATTTT.

This clonotype was recorded many times. The J gene is TRBJ2-5, the V gene TRBV2; D not resolved. There are 10 residues in the CDR3. The germline V and J ends were trimmed by 6 bases and 9 bases, with 8 bases remaining between them. Germline CDR1 reads SNHLY; CDR2 reads FYNNEI. The DNA of the CDR3 is TGTGCCAGCAGAGTGGCAGCCCAGTACTTC. Translation gives CASRVAAQYF.

The chain is built from TRBV20-1 and TRBJ2-4, with D perhaps TRBD2 (5 bases). The CDR3 covers 12 residues. The V gene lost 6 bases and the J gene lost 1 base, with 7 bases spanning the gap. Germline CDR1 and CDR2: DFQATT and SNEGSKA (reference sequence). The CDR3 here is CSAGGAKNIQYF. For the CDR3, the DNA is TGCAGTGCAGGCGGGGCCAAAAACATTCAGTACTTC.

In its sample, this clonotype was seen many times. V and J are TRBV28 and TRBJ2-7; either TRBD1 or TRBD2 may supply D (5 bases each). Per the germline V gene, CDR1 is MDHEN and CDR2 is SYDVKM. Between the trimmed V and J ends, which lost 4 bases and 2 bases, there was a span of 12 bases. CDR3 length equals 14 residues. CDR3 sequence (DNA): TGTGCCAGCAGTTCCGGGACGTTCCCCTACGAGCAGTACTTC. Protein: CASSSGTFPYEQYF.

With respect to this clonotype: With a much larger clone just one base away, this may be a read error. The CDR3 loop reads CATSRYIAGGGHEQFF. In nucleotides, the CDR3 is TGTGCCACCAGCAGATATATAGCGGGAGGGGGTCATGAGCAGTTCTTC. The rearrangement uses TRBV15 and TRBJ2-1, with TRBD2 identical over 11 bases. The germline CDR1 and CDR2 sequences are LNHNV and YYDKDF (reference sequence). CDR3 length: 16 amino acids. V shed 2 bases and J 8 bases; nucleotides not matched to a gene: 8.

This clonotype was seen at least ten times. This chain connects TRBV7-9 to TRBJ2-7; tentative D call: TRBD2 (5 bases). V lost 4 bases and J lost 5, with 24 bases in between. Germline V gene lookup returns CDR1 SEHNR and CDR2 FQNEAQ (reference sequence). The CDR3 totals 17 residues. The CDR3 DNA reads TGTGCCAGCAGCTCTTCACCCCGAGGGTCCGGGTACCACGAGCAGTACTTC. Its translation is CASSSSPRGSGYHEQYF.

This clonotype showed up just a few times. The CDR3 loop is CASSESWQGVDEQYF. The DNA for the CDR3 is TGCGCCAGCAGTGAGTCCTGGCAGGGGGTAGACGAGCAGTACTTC. The chain employs TRBV10-1 and TRBJ2-7; TRBD1 matches at 7 bases. Germline values: CDR1 WNHNN, CDR2 SYGVQD (reference sequence). V was pared by 0 bases and J by 5 bases, with 7 bases of the junction left unmatched. The CDR3 runs to 15 residues.

This clonotype was seen ten or more times. This chain connects TRBV3-1 to TRBJ2-1; D perhaps matches TRBD2 (6 bases). CDR1 and CDR2 from the germline V gene are LGHDT and YNNKEL (reference sequence). The germline V and J ends were trimmed by 3 bases and 7 bases, with 25 bases remaining between them. This CDR3 contains 18 residues. CDR3 nucleotide sequence: TGTGCCAGCAGCCAGGATCTCGGGGGACCTGTCCGCCCTAATGAGCAGTTCTTC. It specifies CASSQDLGGPVRPNEQFF.